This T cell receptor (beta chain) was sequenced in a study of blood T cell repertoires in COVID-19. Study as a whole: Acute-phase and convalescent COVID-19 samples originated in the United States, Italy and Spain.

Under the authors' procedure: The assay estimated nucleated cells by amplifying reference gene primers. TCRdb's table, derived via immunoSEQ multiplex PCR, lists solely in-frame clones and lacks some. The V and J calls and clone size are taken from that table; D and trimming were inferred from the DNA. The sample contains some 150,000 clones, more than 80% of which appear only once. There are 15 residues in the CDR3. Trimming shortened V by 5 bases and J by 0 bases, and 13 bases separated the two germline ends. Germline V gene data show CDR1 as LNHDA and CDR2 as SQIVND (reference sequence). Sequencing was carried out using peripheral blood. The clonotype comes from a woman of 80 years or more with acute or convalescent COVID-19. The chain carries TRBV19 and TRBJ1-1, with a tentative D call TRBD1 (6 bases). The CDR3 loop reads CASSPGHFMNTEAFF. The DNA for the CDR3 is TGTGCCAGTAGTCCGGGACACTTCATGAACACTGAAGCTTTCTTT. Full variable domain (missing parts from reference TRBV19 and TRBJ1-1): DGGITQSPKYLFRKEGQNVTLSCEQNLNHDAMYWYRQDPGQGLRLIYYSQIVNDFQKGDIAEGYSVSREKKESFPLTVTSAQKNPTAFYLCASSPGHFMNTEAFFGQGTRLTVV.